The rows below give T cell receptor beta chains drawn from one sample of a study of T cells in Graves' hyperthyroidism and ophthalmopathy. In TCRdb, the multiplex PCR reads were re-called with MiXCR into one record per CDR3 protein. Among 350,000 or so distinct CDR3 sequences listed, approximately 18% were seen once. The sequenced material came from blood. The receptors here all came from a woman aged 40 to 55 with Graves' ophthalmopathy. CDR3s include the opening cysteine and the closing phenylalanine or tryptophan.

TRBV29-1 CSLLFPGGEAFF
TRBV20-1 CSAGTSGKKTYEQYF
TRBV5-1 CASRPGLAEETQYF
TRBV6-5 CASSNGGTVEAFF
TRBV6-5 CASSYVPISGNTIYF
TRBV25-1 CASTPLGGLEAFF
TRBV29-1 CSVTNGKDEQYF
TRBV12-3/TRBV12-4 CASSPIAGQHQPQHF
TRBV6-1 CASTGLETQYF
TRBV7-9 CASSASVDSNQPQHF
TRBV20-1 CSASVRGETQYF
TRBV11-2 CASSRIGREMNTEAFF
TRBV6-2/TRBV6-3 CASSPSPQTRGEQYF
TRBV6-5 CASSRSGQGQETQYF
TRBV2 CASGQEMNTEAFF
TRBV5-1 CASSLTYMAGYTF
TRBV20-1 CSARDREWYQETQYF
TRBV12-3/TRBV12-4 CASSILRDRAYEQYF
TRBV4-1 CASSQQRLVPETQYF
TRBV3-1 CASSQDIPPGRNTEAFF
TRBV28 CASSLPAEGRGGELFF
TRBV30 CAWSVKGYSEQYF